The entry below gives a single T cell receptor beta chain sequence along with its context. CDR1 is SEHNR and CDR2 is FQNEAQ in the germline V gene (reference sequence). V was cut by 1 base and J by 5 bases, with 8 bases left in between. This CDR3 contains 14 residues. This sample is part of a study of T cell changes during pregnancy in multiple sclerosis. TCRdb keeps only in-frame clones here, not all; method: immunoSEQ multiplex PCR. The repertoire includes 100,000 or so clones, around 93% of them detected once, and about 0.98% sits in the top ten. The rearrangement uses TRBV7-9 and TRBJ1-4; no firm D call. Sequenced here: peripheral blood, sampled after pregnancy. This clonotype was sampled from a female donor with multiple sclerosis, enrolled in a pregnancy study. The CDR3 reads CASSLGGPNEKLFF. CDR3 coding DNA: TGTGCCAGCAGCTTAGGAGGCCCGAATGAAAAACTGTTTTTT. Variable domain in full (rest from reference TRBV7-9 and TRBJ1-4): DTGVSQNPRHKITKRGQNVTFRCDPISEHNRLYWYRQTLGQGPEFLTYFQNEAQLEKSRLLSDRFSAERPKGSFSTLEIQRTEQGDSAMYLCASSLGGPNEKLFFGSGTQLSVL.